The rows below give T cell receptor beta chains drawn from one sample of a study of glioma-infiltrating T cells. TCRdb used MiXCR to reprocess the multiplex PCR reads, holding one entry per CDR3 protein. The repertoire has about 140,000 distinct CDR3 sequences, about two fifths of them found once; the top ten carry around 18%. Sequencing used glioma tissue, nonneoplastic brain tissue, or PBMCs (not recorded which). The receptor set was obtained from a human donor with low-grade glioma or glioblastoma, undergoing nonglioma brain surgery, or in good health (not recorded which). CDR3s include the opening cysteine and the closing phenylalanine or tryptophan. The D gene is left open where the match is weak. Some rows have no size entry. The others give once, few or many, or a class for an expanded clone.

CATSDPRRQLFF | TGTGCCACCAGTGATCCCCGCAGGCAGCTGTTTTTT | . | 12 | TRBJ2-2 | TRBV24-1 | .
CASSYQAGTLADTQYF | TGTGCCAGCAGCTATCAGGCAGGGACGCTCGCAGATACGCAGTATTTT | . | 16 | TRBJ2-3 | TRBV11-1 | .
CASSLGGRAFEQFF | TGTGCCAGCAGTTTAGGCGGGAGGGCCTTTGAGCAGTTCTTC | few | 14 | TRBJ2-1 | TRBV12-3/TRBV12-4 | TRBD2
CASKGNPTNEKLFF | TGTGCCAGCAAGGGCAACCCAACTAATGAAAAACTGTTTTTT | . | 14 | TRBJ1-4 | TRBV6-1 | .
CASSLDGTFEQYF | TGCGCCAGCAGCTTGGACGGGACATTCGAGCAGTACTTC | . | 13 | TRBJ2-7 | TRBV5-1 | .
CASRQQGGGNEQFF | TGTGCCAGCAGGCAACAGGGTGGGGGCAATGAGCAGTTCTTC | few | 14 | TRBJ2-1 | TRBV6-1 | .
CSAPKEFSYTF | TGCAGTGCTCCCAAGGAGTTTAGCTACACCTTC | few | 11 | TRBJ1-2 | TRBV20-1 | .
CGASPRRVESYTF | TGCGGTGCTAGCCCCCGGCGGGTCGAGAGCTACACCTTC | . | 13 | TRBJ1-2 | TRBV20-1 | .
CASSYASPGQGADTQYF | TGTGCCAGCAGTTACGCCTCCCCGGGACAGGGGGCAGATACGCAGTATTTT | few | 17 | TRBJ2-3 | TRBV6-6 | TRBD1
CASSTIYREEQYF | TGTGCCAGCAGCACCATATACAGGGAAGAGCAGTACTTC | . | 13 | TRBJ2-7 | TRBV7-2 | .
CSAPRTGSMNTEAFF | TGCAGTGCCCCACGGACAGGGAGTATGAACACTGAAGCTTTCTTT | few | 15 | TRBJ1-1 | TRBV20-1 | TRBD1
CASRSTGQNTEAFF | TGCGCCAGCAGGTCCACAGGCCAGAACACTGAAGCTTTCTTT | . | 14 | TRBJ1-1 | TRBV5-1 | .
CASSQELGLSGNTIYF | TGTGCCAGCAGCCAAGAATTGGGCCTCTCTGGAAACACCATATATTTT | . | 16 | TRBJ1-3 | TRBV14 | .
CSARVPSGGYSGELFF | TGCAGTGCTAGGGTGCCTAGCGGGGGATATAGCGGGGAGCTGTTTTTT | . | 16 | TRBJ2-2 | TRBV20-1 | TRBD2
CSTIRTGGEQYF | TGCAGTACCATCCGGACAGGGGGCGAGCAGTACTTC | many | 12 | TRBJ2-7 | TRBV20-1 | TRBD1
CSVEDGFVAGGGNEQFF | TGCAGCGTTGAAGATGGTTTCGTAGCGGGAGGTGGCAATGAGCAGTTCTTC | . | 17 | TRBJ2-1 | TRBV29-1 | TRBD2
CASSPGQIQPQHF | TGTGCCAGCAGCCCCGGACAAATTCAGCCCCAGCATTTT | . | 13 | TRBJ1-5 | TRBV28 | .
CASRVESEQFF | TGTGCCAGCCGAGTGGAGTCTGAGCAGTTCTTC | . | 11 | TRBJ2-1 | TRBV19 | .
CASKRGTGAYNEQFF | TGTGCCAGCAAAAGGGGGACAGGGGCCTACAATGAGCAGTTCTTC | few | 15 | TRBJ2-1 | TRBV6-1 | TRBD1
CASRRGDNNEQFF | TGTGCCAGTAGGAGGGGGGACAACAATGAGCAGTTCTTC | . | 13 | TRBJ2-1 | TRBV6-1 | .
CATSRASGGGNEQFF | TGTGCCACCAGCAGAGCCAGCGGGGGGGGCAATGAGCAGTTCTTC | . | 15 | TRBJ2-1 | TRBV15 | TRBD2
CASSLDRDGTEAFF | TGTGCCAGCAGCCTGGACAGGGATGGCACTGAAGCTTTCTTT | few | 14 | TRBJ1-1 | TRBV27 | TRBD1
CASVQGSTDTQYF | TGTGCCAGCGTTCAGGGAAGCACAGATACGCAGTATTTT | . | 13 | TRBJ2-3 | TRBV7-2 | .
CASSYSIGNQPQHF | TGTGCCAGCAGTTACTCGATCGGAAATCAGCCCCAGCATTTT | . | 14 | TRBJ1-5 | TRBV6-6 | .
CASSLDPSSGNTIYF | TGTGCCAGCAGCTTGGACCCGAGCTCTGGAAACACCATATATTTT | few | 15 | TRBJ1-3 | TRBV5-4 | .
CASKKYTGELFF | TGTGCCAGCAAGAAGTACACCGGGGAGCTGTTTTTT | few | 12 | TRBJ2-2 | TRBV6-1 | .
CSARDRVQEYLQYF | TGCAGTGCTAGAGACAGGGTCCAGGAATACTTGCAGTACTTC | . | 14 | TRBJ2-7 | TRBV20-1 | .
CSARTGTDYTDTQYF | TGCAGTGCTAGAACCGGGACTGACTACACAGATACGCAGTATTTT | . | 15 | TRBJ2-3 | TRBV20-1 | .
CASSSRTSGRWADTQYF | TGTGCCAGCAGCAGTAGGACTAGCGGGAGATGGGCAGATACGCAGTATTTT | few | 17 | TRBJ2-3 | TRBV11-2 | TRBD2
CSARDRFASDTQYF | TGCAGTGCTAGAGATCGCTTCGCATCAGATACGCAGTATTTT | . | 14 | TRBJ2-3 | TRBV20-1 | .
CASRVRDNTNEQSF | TGTGCCAGTCGGGTGAGGGACAACACCAATGAGCAGTCCTTC | once | 14 | TRBJ2-1 | TRBV27 | .
CASRQTGLTYNEQFF | TGTGCCAGCCGGCAGACAGGGCTTACCTACAATGAGCAGTTCTTC | . | 15 | TRBJ2-1 | TRBV19 | TRBD1
CASSPPGLQETQYF | TGTGCCAGCTCACCCCCGGGACTACAAGAGACCCAGTACTTC | . | 14 | TRBJ2-5 | TRBV18 | TRBD2
CASSEGHSGNTIYF | TGCGCCAGCAGTGAAGGACACTCTGGAAACACCATATATTTT | . | 14 | TRBJ1-3 | TRBV10-1 | .
CASSDGQGGGYNF | TGCGCCAGCAGCGATGGACAGGGGGGCGGCTACAACTTC | . | 13 | TRBJ1-2 | TRBV4-3 | TRBD1
CASSQVYRGADTEAFF | TGCGCCAGCAGCCAGGTTTACAGGGGGGCGGACACTGAAGCTTTCTTT | . | 16 | TRBJ1-1 | TRBV4-1 | TRBD1
CASSESRMRETQYF | TGCGCCAGCAGTGAGTCTAGGATGAGGGAGACCCAGTACTTC | . | 14 | TRBJ2-5 | TRBV10-1 | .
CASNGRTTDTQYF | TGTGCCAGTAACGGGAGAACGACAGATACGCAGTATTTT | few | 13 | TRBJ2-3 | TRBV19 | .
CASRPSDRMNTEAFF | TGTGCCAGCAGGCCCTCGGACAGGATGAACACTGAAGCTTTCTTT | many | 15 | TRBJ1-1 | TRBV28 | TRBD1
CASSYTHERGTDTQYF | TGTGCCAGCAGTTACACCCACGAGCGGGGCACAGATACGCAGTATTTT | . | 16 | TRBJ2-3 | TRBV6-2/TRBV6-3 | .
CATSDLRDSGNTIYF | TGTGCCACCAGTGATTTGAGAGACTCTGGAAACACCATATATTTT | . | 15 | TRBJ1-3 | TRBV24-1 | .
CSASRGAQEQYF | TGCAGTGCTAGTCGGGGGGCTCAGGAGCAGTACTTC | many | 12 | TRBJ2-7 | TRBV20-1 | .
CASSYDRTPRTGELFF | TGTGCCAGCAGTTACGATCGGACACCCCGCACCGGGGAGCTGTTTTTT | few | 16 | TRBJ2-2 | TRBV6-2/TRBV6-3 | .
CASSSYTF | TGCGCCAGCAGCTCCTACACCTTC | . | 8 | TRBJ1-2 | TRBV5-1 | .
CASRTGQAGTEAFF | TGTGCCAGCAGAACAGGACAGGCTGGCACTGAAGCTTTCTTT | . | 14 | TRBJ1-1 | TRBV2 | TRBD1
CSARHGTMNTEAFF | TGCAGTGCTAGACATGGAACCATGAACACTGAAGCTTTCTTT | few | 14 | TRBJ1-1 | TRBV20-1 | .
CSARDGRGYTF | TGCAGTGCTAGAGATGGGAGGGGCTACACCTTC | . | 11 | TRBJ1-2 | TRBV20-1 | .
CASSLSRVPEKLFF | TGTGCCAGCAGTTTATCAAGGGTCCCAGAGAAACTGTTTTTT | few | 14 | TRBJ1-4 | TRBV27 | .
CASSFLPANEQFF | TGTGCCAGCAGTTTCTTACCAGCCAATGAGCAGTTCTTC | few | 13 | TRBJ2-1 | TRBV27 | .